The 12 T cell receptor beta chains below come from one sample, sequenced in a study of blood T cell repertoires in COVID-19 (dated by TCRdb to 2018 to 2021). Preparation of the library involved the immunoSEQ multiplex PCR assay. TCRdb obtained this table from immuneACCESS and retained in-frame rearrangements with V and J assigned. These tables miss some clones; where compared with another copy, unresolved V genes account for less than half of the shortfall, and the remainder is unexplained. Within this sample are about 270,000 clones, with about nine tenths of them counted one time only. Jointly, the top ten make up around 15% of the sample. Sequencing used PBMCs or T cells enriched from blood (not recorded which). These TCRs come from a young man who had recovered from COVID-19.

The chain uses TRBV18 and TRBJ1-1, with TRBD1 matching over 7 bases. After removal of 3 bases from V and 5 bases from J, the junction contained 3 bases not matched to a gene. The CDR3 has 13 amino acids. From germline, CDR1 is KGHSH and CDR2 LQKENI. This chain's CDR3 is CASSPTGWTEAFF. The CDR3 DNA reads TGTGCCAGCTCACCGACAGGGTGGACTGAAGCTTTCTTT.

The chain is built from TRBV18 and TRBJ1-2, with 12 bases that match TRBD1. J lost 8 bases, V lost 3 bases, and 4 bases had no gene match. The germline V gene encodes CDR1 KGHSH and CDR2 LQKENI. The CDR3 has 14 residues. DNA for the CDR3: TGTGCCAGCTCACCGGGGGACAGGGGGCAAGGCTACACCTTC. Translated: CASSPGDRGQGYTF.

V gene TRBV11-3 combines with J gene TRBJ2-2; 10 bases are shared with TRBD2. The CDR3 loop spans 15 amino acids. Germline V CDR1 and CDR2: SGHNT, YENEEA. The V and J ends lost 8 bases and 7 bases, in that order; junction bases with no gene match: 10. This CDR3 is CASGYSGRADGELFF. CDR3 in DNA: TGTGCCAGCGGCTACAGCGGGAGGGCCGACGGGGAGCTGTTTTTT.

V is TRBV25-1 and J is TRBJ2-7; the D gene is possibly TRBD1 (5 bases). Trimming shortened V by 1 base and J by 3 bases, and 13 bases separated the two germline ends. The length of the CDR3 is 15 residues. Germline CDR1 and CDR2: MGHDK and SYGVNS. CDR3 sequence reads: CASSESIRGDYEQYF. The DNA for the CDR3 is TGTGCCAGCAGTGAATCTATAAGGGGTGACTACGAGCAGTACTTC.

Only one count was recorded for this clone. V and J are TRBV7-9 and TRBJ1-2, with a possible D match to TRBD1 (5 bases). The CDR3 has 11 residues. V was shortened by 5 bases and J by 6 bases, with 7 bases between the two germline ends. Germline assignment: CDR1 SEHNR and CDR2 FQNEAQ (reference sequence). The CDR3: CASSLQDGYTF. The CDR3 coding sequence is TGTGCCAGCAGCCTACAGGATGGCTACACCTTC.

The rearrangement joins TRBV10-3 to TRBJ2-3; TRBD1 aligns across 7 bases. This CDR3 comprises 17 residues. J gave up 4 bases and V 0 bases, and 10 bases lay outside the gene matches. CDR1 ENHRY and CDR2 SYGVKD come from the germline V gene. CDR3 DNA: TGTGCCATCAGTGAGTCCAAAGGGGGCTCTCTGCCAGATACGCAGTATTTT. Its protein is CAISESKGGSLPDTQYF.

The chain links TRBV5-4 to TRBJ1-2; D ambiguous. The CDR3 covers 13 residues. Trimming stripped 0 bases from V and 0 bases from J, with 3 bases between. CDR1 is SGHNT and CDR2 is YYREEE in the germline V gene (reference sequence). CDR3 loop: CASSLDTNYGYTF. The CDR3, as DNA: TGTGCCAGCAGCTTGGATACTAACTATGGCTACACCTTC.

Written as DNA, the CDR3 is TGCGCCAGCAGCAATCTCAATGAAAAACTGTTTTTT. Its protein product is CASSNLNEKLFF. The gene calls are TRBV5-1 and TRBJ1-4; D gene unclear. V gave up 4 bases and J gave up 5 bases, with 6 bases separating them. CDR1 and CDR2 from the germline V gene are SGHRS and YFSETQ. This CDR3 comprises 12 residues.

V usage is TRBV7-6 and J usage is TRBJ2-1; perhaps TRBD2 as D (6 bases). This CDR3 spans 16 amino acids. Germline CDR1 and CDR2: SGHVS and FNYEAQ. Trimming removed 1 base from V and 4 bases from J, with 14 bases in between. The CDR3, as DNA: TGTGCCAGCAGCTTAGGGTCTAGCGACCTTTACAATGAGCAGTTCTTC. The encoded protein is CASSLGSSDLYNEQFF.

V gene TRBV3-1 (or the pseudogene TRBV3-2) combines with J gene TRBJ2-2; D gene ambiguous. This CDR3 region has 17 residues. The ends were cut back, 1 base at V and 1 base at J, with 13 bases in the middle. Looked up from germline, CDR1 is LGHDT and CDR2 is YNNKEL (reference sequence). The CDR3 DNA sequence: TGTGCCAGCAGCCAAGCTTTAAGACGGAGGAACACCGGGGAGCTGTTTTTT. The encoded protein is CASSQALRRRNTGELFF.

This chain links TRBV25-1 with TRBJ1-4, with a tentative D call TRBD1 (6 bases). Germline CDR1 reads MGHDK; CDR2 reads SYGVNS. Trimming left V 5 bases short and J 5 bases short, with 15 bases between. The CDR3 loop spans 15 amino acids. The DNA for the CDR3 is TGTGCCAGCAGTACCCAAAGGGGGTTCAATGAAAAACTGTTTTTT. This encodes CASSTQRGFNEKLFF.

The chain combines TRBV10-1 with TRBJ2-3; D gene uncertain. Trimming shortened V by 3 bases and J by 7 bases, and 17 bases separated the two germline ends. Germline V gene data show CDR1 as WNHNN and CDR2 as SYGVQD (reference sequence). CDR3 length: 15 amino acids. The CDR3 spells CASSDPQVPPNTQYF. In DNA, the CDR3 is TGCGCCAGCAGTGACCCCCAGGTGCCCCCCAATACGCAGTATTTT.